These 13 T cell receptor beta chains were all obtained from the same sample, sequenced in a study of T cells of healthy individuals. Each CDR3 protein is one row after TCRdb ran MiXCR on the 5' RACE reads. The sample has fewer than 70,000 distinct CDR3 sequences; roughly 14% are singletons. Receptors were obtained from a human donor in good health.

As DNA, the CDR3 is TGTGCCAGCAGGTCCGGGACAGGACGCAATCAGCCCCAGCATTTT. Amino acid sequence: CASRSGTGRNQPQHF. The J gene is TRBJ1-5, the V gene TRBV6-2 or TRBV6-3, with 8 bases that match TRBD1. The V gene's germline CDR1 is MNHEY and CDR2 SVGEGT. V lost 6 bases to trimming and J lost 2 bases; unmatched junction nucleotides: 6. This CDR3 spans 15 amino acids.

Many counts were recorded for this clonotype. This chain connects TRBV6-2 or TRBV6-3 to TRBJ2-2, with D possibly matching TRBD1 (6 bases). The CDR3 extends over 18 amino acids. Germline CDR1 and CDR2: MNHEY and SVGEGT. V lost 2 bases and J 0 bases, leaving 16 bases between the germline ends. CDR3 in amino acids: CASSYLLGQPTNTGELFF. DNA for the CDR3: TGTGCCAGCAGTTACCTCCTTGGACAGCCAACGAACACCGGGGAGCTGTTTTTT.

A remark on this clonotype: A much larger clone differs from this one at a single base, so this may be a read error. This rearrangement joins TRBV4-3 to TRBJ2-1; 9 bases fit TRBD1. In germline, CDR1 is LGHNA, CDR2 YSLEER. This CDR3 spans 14 amino acids. CDR3 loop: CASSQGQGDWEQLF. In DNA, the CDR3 is TGCGCCAGCAGCCAGGGACAGGGTGACTGGGAGCAGCTCTTC.

The V and J genes are TRBV11-3 and TRBJ1-5; 10 bases agree with TRBD1. There are 17 residues in the CDR3. Trimming at V came to 0 bases and at J to 0 bases, leaving 2 bases not matched to a gene. The germline V gene has CDR1 SGHNT and CDR2 YENEEA. The CDR3 sequence is CASSLEGTGDSNQPQHF. CDR3 nucleotides: TGTGCCAGCAGCTTAGAGGGGACAGGGGATAGCAATCAGCCCCAGCATTTT.

This clonotype was counted many times. The chain employs TRBV5-6 and TRBJ1-2; 7 bases are shared with TRBD1. This CDR3 comprises 16 residues. J gave up 8 bases and V 3 bases, and 16 bases lay outside the gene matches. Germline loops: CDR1 SGHDT, CDR2 YYEEEE. The CDR3 nucleotides are TGTGCCAGCAGCTCGATACTACAGGGGTTCGTGGGCGGCTACACCTTC. This codes for CASSSILQGFVGGYTF.

This clonotype appeared a few times. V gene TRBV7-9 combines with J gene TRBJ2-7; no reliable D call. V lost 5 bases and J lost 11, with 16 bases in between. This CDR3 comprises 12 residues. Germline lookup yields CDR1 SEHNR and CDR2 FQNEAQ (reference sequence). CDR3 residues: CASSARAEREYF. The CDR3 region has the DNA TGTGCCAGCAGCGCCCGGGCCGAAAGGGAGTACTTC. The complete variable domain, with remaining parts taken from reference TRBV7-9 and TRBJ2-7, reads DTGVSQNPRHKITKRGQNVTFRCDPISEHNRLYWYRQTLGQGPEFLTYFQNEAQLEKSRLLSDRFSAERPKGSFSTLEIQRTEQGDSAMYLCASSARAEREYFGPGTRLTVT.

V is TRBV5-6 and J is TRBJ2-1, with TRBD1 matching 8 bases. Trimming cost V 4 bases and J 1 base; bases outside gene matches: 7. CDR1 is SGHDT and CDR2 is YYEEEE in the germline V gene. This CDR3 has 16 residues. The CDR3 protein is CASSIGQGLSYNEQFF. Written as DNA, the CDR3 is TGTGCCAGCAGCATAGGACAGGGCTTATCCTACAATGAGCAGTTCTTC.

This clonotype was seen a few times. This chain joins TRBV4-3 and TRBJ2-5, with 8 bases lining up with TRBD2. V shed 0 bases, J shed 2 bases, and the junction held 5 bases outside the gene matches. The CDR3 spans 16 residues. In germline, CDR1 is LGHNA, CDR2 YSLEER. CDR3 amino acids: CASSQELAGGQETQYF. The CDR3 DNA is TGCGCCAGCAGCCAAGAATTGGCGGGGGGTCAAGAGACCCAGTACTTC.

This clonotype was found a few times. The rearrangement links TRBV4-1 to TRBJ1-2; D is uncertain. Germline assignment: CDR1 MGHRA and CDR2 YSYEKL. The CDR3 has 14 residues. Between the trimmed V and J ends, which lost 1 base and 2 bases, there was a span of 8 bases. The CDR3 nucleotides are TGCGCCAGCAGCCAAGTAGCGGCCAACTATGGCTACACCTTC. This gives the protein CASSQVAANYGYTF.

The sample holds many counts of this clonotype. The chain is built from TRBV5-5 and TRBJ2-2, with a tentative D call TRBD1 (6 bases). The CDR3 consists of 14 residues. V lost 4 bases, J lost 1 base, and 8 bases lay in between. Germline lookup yields CDR1 SGHKS and CDR2 YYEKEE (reference sequence). CDR3 nucleotide sequence: TGTGCCAGCAGCCAGACAGGGAACACCGGGGAGCTGTTTTTT. Translation gives CASSQTGNTGELFF.

This clonotype occurred a few times. The chain recombines TRBV5-1 with TRBJ1-4; perhaps TRBD1 as D (5 bases). Trimming took off 0 bases at V and 5 bases at J, with 8 bases between the two ends. This CDR3 is 14 amino acids long. CDR1 is SGHRS and CDR2 is YFSETQ in the germline V gene. CDR3 sequence reads: CASSLVGTNEKLFF. CDR3 coding DNA: TGCGCCAGCAGCTTGGTGGGGACCAATGAAAAACTGTTTTTT.

This clonotype was observed at least ten times. The rearrangement links TRBV10-3 to TRBJ1-5; D is ambiguous. V was cut by 6 bases and J by 7 bases, with 19 bases left in between. This CDR3 has 15 residues. Germline loops: CDR1 ENHRY, CDR2 SYGVKD. The CDR3 region is CAISSGEGTDQPQHF. The CDR3 coding sequence is TGTGCCATCAGCTCCGGGGAGGGCACTGACCAGCCCCAGCATTTT.

This clonotype showed up just a few times. The chain uses TRBV4-3 and TRBJ1-5, with D hard to call. Germline CDR1 is LGHNA and CDR2 is YSLEER. The CDR3 covers 15 residues. Trimming left V 1 base short and J 4 bases short, with 11 bases between. In DNA form, the CDR3 reads TGCGCCAGCAGCCAAGGATCGGGGAAGAATCAGCCCCAGCATTTT. This translates into CASSQGSGKNQPQHF.